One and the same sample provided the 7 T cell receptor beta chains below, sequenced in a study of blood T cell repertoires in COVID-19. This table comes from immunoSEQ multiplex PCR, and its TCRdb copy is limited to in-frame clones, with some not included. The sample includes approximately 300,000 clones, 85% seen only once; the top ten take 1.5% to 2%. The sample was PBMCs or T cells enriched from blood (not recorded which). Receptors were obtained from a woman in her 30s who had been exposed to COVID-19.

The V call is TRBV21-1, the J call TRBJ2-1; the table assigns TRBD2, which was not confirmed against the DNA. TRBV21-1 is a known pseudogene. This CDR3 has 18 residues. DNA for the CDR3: TGTGCCAGCAGCAAACTTTCTAGCGGGGGGGCGTGTCTCAATGAGCAGTTCTTC. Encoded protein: CASSKLSSGGACLNEQFF.

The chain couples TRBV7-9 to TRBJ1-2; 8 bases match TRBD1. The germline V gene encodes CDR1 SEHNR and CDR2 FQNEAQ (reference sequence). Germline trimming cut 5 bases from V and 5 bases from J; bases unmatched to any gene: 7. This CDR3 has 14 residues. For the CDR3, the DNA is TGTGCCAGCAGCACCGGGACAGGACTTTATGGCTACACCTTC. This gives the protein CASSTGTGLYGYTF.

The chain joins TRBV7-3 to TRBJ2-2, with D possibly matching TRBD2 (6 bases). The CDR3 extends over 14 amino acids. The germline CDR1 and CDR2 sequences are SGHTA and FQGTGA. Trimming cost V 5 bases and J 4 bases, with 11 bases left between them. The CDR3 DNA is TGTGCCAGCAGCATTACTAGCCCCACCGGGGAGCTGTTTTTT. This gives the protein CASSITSPTGELFF.

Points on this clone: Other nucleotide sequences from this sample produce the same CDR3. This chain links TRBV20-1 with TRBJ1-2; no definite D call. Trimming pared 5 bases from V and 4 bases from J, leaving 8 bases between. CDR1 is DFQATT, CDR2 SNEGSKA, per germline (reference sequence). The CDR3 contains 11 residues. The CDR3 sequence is CSARRGYGYTF. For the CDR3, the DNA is TGCAGTGCTCGCCGGGGCTATGGCTACACCTTC.

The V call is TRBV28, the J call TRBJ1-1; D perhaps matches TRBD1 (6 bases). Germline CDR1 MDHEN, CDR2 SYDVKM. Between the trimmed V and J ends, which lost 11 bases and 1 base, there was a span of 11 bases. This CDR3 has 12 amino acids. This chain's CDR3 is CAAHRANTEAFF. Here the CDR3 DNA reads TGTGCCGCCCACAGGGCGAACACTGAAGCTTTCTTT.

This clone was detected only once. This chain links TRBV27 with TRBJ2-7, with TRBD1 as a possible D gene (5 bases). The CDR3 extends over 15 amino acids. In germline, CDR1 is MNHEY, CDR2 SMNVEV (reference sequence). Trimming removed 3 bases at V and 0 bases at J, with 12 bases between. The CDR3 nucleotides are TGTGCCAGCAGTTTGGACACTTCGAGCTCCTACGAGCAGTACTTC. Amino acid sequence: CASSLDTSSSYEQYF.

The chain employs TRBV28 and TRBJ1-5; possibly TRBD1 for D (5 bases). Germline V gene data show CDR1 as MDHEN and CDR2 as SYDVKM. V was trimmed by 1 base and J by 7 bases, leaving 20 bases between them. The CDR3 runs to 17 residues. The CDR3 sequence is CASSLYGRDSEGQPQHF. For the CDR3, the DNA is TGTGCCAGCAGTTTATACGGTAGGGACTCGGAGGGGCAGCCCCAGCATTTT.